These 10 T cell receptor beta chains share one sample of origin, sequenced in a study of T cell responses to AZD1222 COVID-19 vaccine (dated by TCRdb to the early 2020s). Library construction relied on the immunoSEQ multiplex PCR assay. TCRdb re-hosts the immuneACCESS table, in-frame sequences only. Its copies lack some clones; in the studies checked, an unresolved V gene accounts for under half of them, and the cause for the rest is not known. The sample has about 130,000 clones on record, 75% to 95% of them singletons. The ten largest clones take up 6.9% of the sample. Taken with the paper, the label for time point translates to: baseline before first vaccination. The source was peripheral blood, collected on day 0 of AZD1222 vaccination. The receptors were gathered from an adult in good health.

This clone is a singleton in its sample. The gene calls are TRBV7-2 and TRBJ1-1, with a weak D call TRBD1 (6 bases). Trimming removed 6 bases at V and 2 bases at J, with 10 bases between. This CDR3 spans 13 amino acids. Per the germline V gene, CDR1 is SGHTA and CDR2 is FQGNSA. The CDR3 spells CASSYRENTEAFF. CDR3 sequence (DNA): TGTGCCAGCAGTTACAGGGAAAACACTGAAGCTTTCTTT.

This CDR3 reads CASSLTHVSNQPQHF. Here the CDR3 DNA reads TGTGCCAGCAGCTTGACACACGTTAGCAATCAGCCCCAGCATTTT. The chain combines TRBV5-8 with TRBJ1-5; D unclear. Between the trimmed V and J ends, which lost 1 base and 0 bases, there was a span of 8 bases. Germline V gene sequence: CDR1 SGHTS, CDR2 YDEGEE. The CDR3 length is 15 residues.

The CDR3 here is CASSFSTYEQYF. The CDR3 coding sequence is TGTGCCAGCAGCTTTTCGACCTACGAGCAGTACTTC. The chain employs TRBV5-6 and TRBJ2-7, with D uncertain. This CDR3 is built from 12 residues. V was pared by 2 bases and J by 2 bases, with 5 bases between. Germline CDR1 is SGHDT and CDR2 is YYEEEE.

CDR3 coding DNA: TGTGCCACCAGCAGGGGGGGCCCCACAGATACGCAGTATTTT. Amino acid sequence: CATSRGGPTDTQYF. The V call is TRBV15, the J call TRBJ2-3, with D perhaps given as TRBD1 or TRBD2 (6 bases each). Germline V gives CDR1 LNHNV, CDR2 YYDKDF (reference sequence). The CDR3 is 14 residues long. Between the trimmed V and J ends, which lost 3 bases and 2 bases, there was a span of 9 bases.

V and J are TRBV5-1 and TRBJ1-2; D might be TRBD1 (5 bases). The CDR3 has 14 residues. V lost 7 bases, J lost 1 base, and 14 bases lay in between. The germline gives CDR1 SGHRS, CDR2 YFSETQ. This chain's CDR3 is CASHLRDGNYGYTF. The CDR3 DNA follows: TGCGCCAGCCACCTCCGGGACGGTAACTATGGCTACACCTTC. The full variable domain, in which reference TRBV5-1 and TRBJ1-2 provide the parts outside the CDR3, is KAGVTQTPRYLIKTRGQQVTLSCSPISGHRSVSWYQQTPGQGLQFLFEYFSETQRNKGNFPGRFSGRQFSNSRSEMNVSTLELGDSALYLCASHLRDGNYGYTFGSGTRLTVV.

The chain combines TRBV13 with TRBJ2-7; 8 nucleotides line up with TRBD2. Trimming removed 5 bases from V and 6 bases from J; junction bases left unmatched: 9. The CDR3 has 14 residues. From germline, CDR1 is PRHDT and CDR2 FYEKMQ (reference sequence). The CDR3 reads CASSPGGLGGEQYF. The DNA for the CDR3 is TGTGCCAGCAGCCCCGGGGGACTAGGAGGCGAGCAGTACTTC.

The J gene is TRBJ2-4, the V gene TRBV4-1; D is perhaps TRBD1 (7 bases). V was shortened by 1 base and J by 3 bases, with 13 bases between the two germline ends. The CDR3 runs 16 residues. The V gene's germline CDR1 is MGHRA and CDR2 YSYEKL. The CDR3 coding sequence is TGCGCCAGCAGCCAAGGGAGGGGGCTGGGCAAAAACATTCAGTACTTC. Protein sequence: CASSQGRGLGKNIQYF.

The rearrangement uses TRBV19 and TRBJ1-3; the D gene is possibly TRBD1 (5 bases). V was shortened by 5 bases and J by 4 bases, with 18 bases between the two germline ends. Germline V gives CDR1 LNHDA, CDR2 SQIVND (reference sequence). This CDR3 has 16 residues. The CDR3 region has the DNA TGTGCCAGTAGTGGGAGCAGGGTAGGCCTCGGAAACACCATATATTTT. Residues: CASSGSRVGLGNTIYF.

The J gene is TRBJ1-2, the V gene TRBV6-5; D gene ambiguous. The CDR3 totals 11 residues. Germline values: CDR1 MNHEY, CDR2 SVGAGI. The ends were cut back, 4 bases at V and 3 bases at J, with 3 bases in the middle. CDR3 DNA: TGTGCCAGCAGTTCGTACTATGGCTACACCTTC. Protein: CASSSYYGYTF.

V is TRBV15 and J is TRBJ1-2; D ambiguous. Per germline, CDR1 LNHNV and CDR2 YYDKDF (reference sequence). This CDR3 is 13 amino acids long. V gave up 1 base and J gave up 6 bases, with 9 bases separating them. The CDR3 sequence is CATSRVLGDGYTF. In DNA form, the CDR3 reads TGTGCCACCAGCAGAGTACTCGGAGATGGCTACACCTTC.